This TCR beta chain is from a study of cytomegalovirus exposure and HLA in healthy donors. Turning to this clone: The antigen is not known.

With 60 Vbeta and 13 Jbeta primers, the PCR was carried out. Here immunoSEQ multiplex PCR was the method, and the copy in TCRdb shows in-frame clones only, minus some. This sample has under 150,000 clones, with less than 80% found just once. Points from the study as a whole: Immune exposure data for these donors was limited to CMV serostatus.

The specimen was PBMCs. The receptor was derived from a woman in her thirties or forties in good health and CMV-seropositive.

This CDR3 reads CASSDQGGVGTEAFF. The DNA of the CDR3 is TGTGCCAGCAGTGATCAGGGCGGGGTTGGCACTGAAGCTTTCTTT. The chain is built from TRBV6-1 and TRBJ1-1; tentatively, D is TRBD1 (5 bases). CDR1 is MNHNS, CDR2 SASEGT, per germline. CDR3 size: 15 residues. The germline V and J ends were trimmed by 3 bases and 4 bases, with 15 bases remaining between them.